The sequence of this T cell receptor (beta chain) was determined in a study of OX40 agonist ivuxolimab in advanced cancers. Findings and limits, study-wide: CD4+ and CD8+ blood T cells expanded clonally by week 6 at 0.1 to 3.0 mg/kg.

Blood sampling took place at baseline, cycle 4 day 1, and cycle 7 day 1. V was pared by 4 bases and J by 2 bases, with 7 bases between. The CDR3 spans 12 residues. Germline lookup yields CDR1 SGHRS and CDR2 YFSETQ. Sequencing was performed with immunoSEQ multiplex PCR; in TCRdb, only in-frame clones are kept and a portion is missing. Of about 25,000 clones detected, just over 85% appear once; the ten largest clones hold 40% to 50%. Remarks on this clone: Antigen: not known.

V is TRBV5-1 and J is TRBJ2-7, with D perhaps matching TRBD1 (5 bases). The receptor was derived from an adult with an advanced solid tumor such as melanoma, head and neck, liver or kidney cancer. This material consisted of CD4+ or CD8+ T cells sorted from blood, taken in a trial of the OX40 agonist ivuxolimab. CDR3 in amino acids: CASSEDTYEQYF. The CDR3 bases are TGCGCCAGCAGCGAGGACACCTACGAGCAGTACTTC.